This T cell receptor (beta chain) was recovered during a study of blood T cell repertoires in COVID-19. About the study: Spain, Italy and the United States supplied samples that represented acute and convalescent COVID-19. In each case, the material was cDNA or gDNA derived from T cells, B-cell-depleted T cells, or PBMCs.

The germline V gene has CDR1 WSHSY and CDR2 SAAADI. Trimming removed 0 bases at V and 0 bases at J, with 15 bases between. The CDR3 is made up of 18 amino acids. TCRdb keeps only in-frame clones here, not all; method: immunoSEQ multiplex PCR. This repertoire shows roughly 700,000 clones, over 80% found once; its top ten account for under 0.3%. Material for sequencing was peripheral blood. The clonotype originates from a woman younger than 35 with acute or convalescent COVID-19. The chain is built from TRBV10-2 and TRBJ1-5, with TRBD1 as a possible D gene (6 bases). The CDR3 protein is CASSESGQPDYSNQPQHF. CDR3 DNA: TGCGCCAGCAGTGAGTCGGGACAACCCGATTATAGCAATCAGCCCCAGCATTTT.